The next 25 T cell receptor beta chains were all read from a single sample in a study of hypomethylating agent response in myelodysplastic syndrome. Some clones are missing from TCRdb's copy, which holds only in-frame ones; the method was immunoSEQ multiplex PCR. This sample has some 4,500 clones, with approximately 78% found just once. This sample comprised bone marrow, obtained before or after starting hypomethylating agent treatment for myelodysplastic syndrome (not recorded which). Receptors originate from a human donor with myelodysplastic syndrome.

The chain has TRBV6-1 and TRBJ2-2; D may be TRBD2 (5 bases). Deletions cut 3 bases from V and 8 bases from J, with 13 bases between. This CDR3 has 14 amino acids. Per germline, CDR1 MNHNS and CDR2 SASEGT. This CDR3 reads CASSDGNGAGELFF. The CDR3 region has the DNA TGTGCCAGCAGTGACGGGAACGGTGCAGGGGAGCTGTTTTTT.

The V and J genes are TRBV2 and TRBJ1-1; 7 bases are a match to TRBD1. J lost 0 bases, V lost 10 bases, and 8 bases had no gene match. This CDR3 is 14 amino acids long. The V gene's germline CDR1 is SNHLY and CDR2 FYNNEI. DNA for the CDR3: TGTGCCACCCGGACAGGCCTGATGAACACTGAAGCTTTCTTT. Protein product: CATRTGLMNTEAFF. Combining the CDR3 with reference TRBV2 and TRBJ1-1 gives the whole variable domain EPEVTQTPSHQVTQMGQEVILRCVPISNHLYFYWYRQILGQKVEFLVSFYNNEISEKSEIFDDQFSVERPDGSNFTLKIRSTKLEDSAMYFCATRTGLMNTEAFFGQGTRLTVV.

This chain uses TRBV2 with TRBJ1-2; no definite D call. Trimming stripped 6 bases from V and 10 bases from J, with 12 bases between. Per the germline V gene, CDR1 is SNHLY and CDR2 is FYNNEI. This CDR3 spans 11 amino acids. CDR3 bases: TGTGCCAGCAGGGCCACAGCCTCCTACACCTTC. As protein: CASRATASYTF.

The gene calls are TRBV19 and TRBJ2-2; 10 nucleotides match TRBD2. Germline V gene sequence: CDR1 LNHDA, CDR2 SQIVND (reference sequence). This CDR3 comprises 16 residues. V lost 5 bases to trimming and J lost 4 bases; unmatched junction nucleotides: 7. CDR3 nucleotides: TGTGCCAGTAGTCCCAAACTAGCGGGATTCACCGGGGAGCTGTTTTTT. Translated, it gives CASSPKLAGFTGELFF.

This chain uses TRBV25-1 with TRBJ2-7; TRBD2 is a possible D gene (6 bases). The length of the CDR3 is 13 residues. The V and J ends lost 1 base and 6 bases respectively, with 10 bases between them. Germline CDR1 is MGHDK and CDR2 is SYGVNS. The CDR3 DNA reads as TGTGCCAGCAGTGAATGGAGGGTACGCGAGCAGTACTTC. Its protein is CASSEWRVREQYF.

J is TRBJ1-1 and V is TRBV7-8, with a weak D call TRBD1 (5 bases). The CDR3 length is 14 residues. Trimming pared 4 bases from V and 1 base from J, leaving 10 bases between. Looked up from germline, CDR1 is SGHVS and CDR2 is FQNEAQ. CDR3 nucleotides: TGTGCCAGCAGCTATGGGGCCCCGAACACTGAAGCTTTCTTT. Its translation: CASSYGAPNTEAFF.

The V call is TRBV29-1, the J call TRBJ1-2; TRBD1 matches at 9 bases. V dropped 7 bases and J dropped 9; count of bases not matched to a gene: 9. Germline-derived CDR1 and CDR2 are SQVTM and ANQGSEA. The CDR3 is 12 amino acids. The CDR3 DNA sequence: TGCAGCGCGGCCCCGGGACAGGGTCGCTACACCTTC. Residues: CSAAPGQGRYTF.

The rearrangement joins TRBV7-8 to TRBJ1-1; possible D gene TRBD1, 6 bases. The V gene's germline CDR1 is SGHVS and CDR2 FQNEAQ. This CDR3 comprises 12 residues. V gave up 5 bases and J gave up 8 bases, with 12 bases separating them. In DNA, the CDR3 is TGTGCCAGCAGCCCCACCACAGGGGAAGCTTTCTTT. This sequence encodes CASSPTTGEAFF.

This clone was observed a handful of times. The chain couples TRBV28 to TRBJ2-1; D is unclear. Germline CDR1 MDHEN, CDR2 SYDVKM. The V gene lost 6 bases and the J gene lost 1 base, with 16 bases spanning the gap. The CDR3 is 16 amino acids. The CDR3 DNA reads TGTGCCAGCAGGCTAACGGCGGATCTTTCCTACAATGAGCAGTTCTTC. It is translated as CASRLTADLSYNEQFF.

This chain joins TRBV29-1 and TRBJ1-1; 12 nucleotides agree with TRBD1. V was clipped by 6 bases and J by 0 bases; unmatched bases: 8. Germline-derived CDR1 and CDR2 are SQVTM and ANQGSEA. The CDR3 covers 16 residues. The CDR3, as DNA: TGCAGCGTAATCCGGGACAGGGGGCTGATGAACACTGAAGCTTTCTTT. Protein product: CSVIRDRGLMNTEAFF.

The rearrangement joins TRBV21-1 to TRBJ2-4; TRBD2 is taken as the D call from the table, unchecked against the DNA. TRBV21-1 is a listed pseudogene. The CDR3 totals 23 residues. The CDR3 region has the DNA TGTGCCAGCAGCAAAGCTCCCCAGGGCCAGCGGGATAGCGGGAGATGGGCCAAAAACATTCAGTACTTC. Protein sequence: CASSKAPQGQRDSGRWAKNIQYF.

The chain is built from TRBV27 and TRBJ2-7; 7 nucleotides align to TRBD1. V was clipped by 6 bases and J by 3 bases; unmatched bases: 17. CDR3 length: 17 residues. Germline V gives CDR1 MNHEY, CDR2 SMNVEV (reference sequence). Written as DNA, the CDR3 is TGTGCCAGCAGGGACAGGCCATTAGATAGCGTGGACTACGAGCAGTACTTC. This encodes CASRDRPLDSVDYEQYF.

The table lists this clone with a count of one. The V call is TRBV11-3, the J call TRBJ2-1; possibly TRBD2 for D (7 bases). Germline CDR1 and CDR2: SGHNT and YENEEA. The CDR3 has 15 residues. The V and J ends lost 4 bases and 8 bases respectively, with 18 bases between them. CDR3 residues: CASSYRRGGADEQFF. CDR3 DNA: TGTGCCAGCAGCTACCGCCGAGGGGGGGCGGATGAGCAGTTCTTC.

This rearrangement joins TRBV7-2 to TRBJ2-3, with D maybe TRBD2 (5 bases). This CDR3 has 16 amino acids. Trimming removed 4 bases at V and 4 bases at J, with 18 bases between. CDR1 SGHTA and CDR2 FQGNSA come from the germline V gene. The CDR3 is CASSYRASRTSDTQYF. CDR3 sequence (DNA): TGTGCCAGCAGCTATCGGGCTAGCCGCACTTCAGATACGCAGTATTTT.

The chain has TRBV6-1 and TRBJ2-3; 9 bases match TRBD1. The CDR3 is 16 residues long. Per germline, CDR1 MNHNS and CDR2 SASEGT. V lost 4 bases to trimming and J lost 8 bases; unmatched junction nucleotides: 13. The CDR3 coding sequence is TGTGCCAGCAGTGGGAATGACAGGGGGAAAGTAGGTACGCAGTATTTT. It encodes CASSGNDRGKVGTQYF.

The rearrangement uses TRBV30 and TRBJ2-5; 10 bases line up with TRBD2. Trimming took 3 bases from V and 5 from J; bases not matched to a gene: 21. The CDR3 is 19 amino acids. Per the germline V gene, CDR1 is GTSNPN and CDR2 is SVGIG (reference sequence). Written as DNA, the CDR3 is TGTGCCTGGAGCGAAAGCGGGAGGGCCCGGTTAGGAGGGTCGGAGACCCAGTACTTC. It specifies CAWSESGRARLGGSETQYF.

This chain joins TRBV19 and TRBJ2-3; D uncertain. Germline CDR1 reads LNHDA; CDR2 reads SQIVND (reference sequence). The CDR3 is 13 residues long. The germline V and J ends were trimmed by 1 base and 2 bases, with 4 bases remaining between them. The CDR3 region is CASSIGPTDTQYF. For the CDR3, the DNA is TGTGCCAGTAGTATAGGCCCCACAGATACGCAGTATTTT.

The chain is built from TRBV27 and TRBJ2-7, with 13 bases fitting TRBD2. Germline V CDR1 and CDR2: MNHEY, SMNVEV (reference sequence). V lost 5 bases, J lost 3 bases, and 4 bases stayed unmatched. The CDR3 is made up of 15 amino acids. CDR3 amino acids: CASSEGTSGIYEQYF. The CDR3 DNA reads as TGTGCCAGCAGTGAAGGGACTAGCGGGATCTACGAGCAGTACTTC.

The gene calls are TRBV2 and TRBJ2-2; the D call may be TRBD1 or TRBD2 (6 bases each). V lost 8 bases, J lost 7 bases, and 20 bases lay in between. Germline V gene data show CDR1 as SNHLY and CDR2 as FYNNEI. This CDR3 spans 15 amino acids. The CDR3 nucleotides read TGTGCCAGCGGGGGGCTGGGCTCCCCCGGCGGGGAGCTGTTTTTT. Protein product: CASGGLGSPGGELFF.

V is TRBV5-1 and J is TRBJ1-5, with D unresolved. CDR3 length: 14 amino acids. The V gene's germline CDR1 is SGHRS and CDR2 YFSETQ. Trimming took 0 bases from V and 7 from J, leaving 11 bases between them. The CDR3 here is CASSLEGKAQPQHF. CDR3 in DNA: TGCGCCAGCAGCTTGGAAGGAAAGGCCCAGCCCCAGCATTTT.

The chain has TRBV7-2 and TRBJ1-4, with D perhaps matching TRBD1 (5 bases). Germline values: CDR1 SGHTA, CDR2 FQGNSA. CDR3 length: 17 amino acids. The V and J ends lost 1 base and 6 bases respectively, with 18 bases between them. This CDR3 is CASSLEPRRGADEKLFF. The CDR3 DNA follows: TGTGCCAGCAGCTTAGAACCCCGGAGAGGGGCAGATGAAAAACTGTTTTTT.

The chain links TRBV5-1 to TRBJ1-3; D ambiguous. The CDR3 has 11 amino acids. The germline V and J ends were trimmed by 0 bases and 8 bases, with 3 bases remaining between them. CDR1 is SGHRS and CDR2 is YFSETQ in the germline V gene. CDR3 loop: CASSLGDTIYF. The DNA for the CDR3 is TGCGCCAGCAGCTTGGGAGACACCATATATTTT.

The chain couples TRBV5-6 to TRBJ2-2; a weak D match, TRBD1 (6 bases). The ends were cut back, 0 bases at V and 5 bases at J, with 11 bases in the middle. This CDR3 region has 15 residues. Germline V lookup: CDR1 SGHDT, CDR2 YYEEEE. The CDR3 region is CASSLGIRGTGELFF. CDR3 sequence (DNA): TGTGCCAGCAGCTTGGGAATAAGGGGGACCGGGGAGCTGTTTTTT.

This chain joins TRBV7-2 and TRBJ2-7; 8 bases align to TRBD2. V shed 5 bases and J 5 bases; nucleotides not matched to a gene: 14. CDR1 SGHTA and CDR2 FQGNSA come from the germline V gene. CDR3 length: 16 residues. The CDR3 loop reads CASSRNSGNGFDEQYF. CDR3 coding DNA: TGTGCCAGCAGCCGTAATAGCGGGAATGGTTTCGACGAGCAGTACTTC.

The chain employs TRBV7-2 and TRBJ2-1; no clear D. With 7 bases removed from V and 4 bases from J, the gap between germline ends came to 17 bases. The CDR3 spans 15 residues. In germline, CDR1 is SGHTA, CDR2 FQGNSA. The CDR3 DNA reads as TGTGCCAGCAACCCAGGATGGGGATCGTACAATGAGCAGTTCTTC. This encodes CASNPGWGSYNEQFF.